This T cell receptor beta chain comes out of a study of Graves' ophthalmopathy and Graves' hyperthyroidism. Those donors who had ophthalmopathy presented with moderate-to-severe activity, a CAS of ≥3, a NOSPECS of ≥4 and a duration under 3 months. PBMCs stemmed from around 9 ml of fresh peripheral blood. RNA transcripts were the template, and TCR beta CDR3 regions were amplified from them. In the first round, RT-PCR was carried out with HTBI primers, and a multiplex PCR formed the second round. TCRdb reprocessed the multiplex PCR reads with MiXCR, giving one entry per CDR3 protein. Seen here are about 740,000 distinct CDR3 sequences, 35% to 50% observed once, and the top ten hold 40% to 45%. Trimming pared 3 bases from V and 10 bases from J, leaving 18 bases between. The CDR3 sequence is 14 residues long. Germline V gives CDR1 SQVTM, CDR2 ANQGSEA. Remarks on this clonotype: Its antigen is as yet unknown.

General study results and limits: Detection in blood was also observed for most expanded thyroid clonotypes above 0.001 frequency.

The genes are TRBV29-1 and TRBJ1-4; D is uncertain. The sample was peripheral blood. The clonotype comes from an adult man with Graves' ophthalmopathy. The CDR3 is CSVDVPGDSGKLFF. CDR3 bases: TGCAGCGTTGACGTCCCCGGGGATTCTGGAAAACTGTTTTTT.